These 9 T cell receptor beta chains were all obtained from the same sample, sequenced in a study of cytomegalovirus exposure and HLA in healthy donors (dated by TCRdb to about 2017). Library construction relied on the immunoSEQ multiplex PCR assay. Entries here come from immuneACCESS through TCRdb and include only in-frame sequences with V and J called. Some clones fail to appear in such tables; in the studies checked, an unresolved V gene covers under half of the shortfall, and the cause of the remainder is unknown. The sample table lists some 110,000 clones, roughly nine tenths of them with a count of one. The ten largest clonotypes hold 4% to 4.5% of the sample. The sample comprised PBMCs. The receptors derive from a woman aged 18-29 years in good health and CMV-seropositive.

The count of this clone is one. V and J are TRBV9 and TRBJ2-7, with 9 bases lining up with TRBD1. Germline V gives CDR1 SGDLS, CDR2 YYNGEE. Trimming at V came to 3 bases and at J to 4 bases, leaving 8 bases not matched to a gene. CDR3 length: 15 residues. CDR3 nucleotide sequence: TGTGCCAGCAGCGCCGGGACAGGGTTCCTTTACGAGCAGTACTTC. It is translated as CASSAGTGFLYEQYF.

As DNA, the CDR3 is TGTGCCAGCTCACCACCAAGTCGAGGGCAACAAGAGACCCAGTACTTC. Its translation is CASSPPSRGQQETQYF. The chain carries TRBV18 and TRBJ2-5; a possible D gene is TRBD2 (5 bases). The germline V gene has CDR1 KGHSH and CDR2 LQKENI. The CDR3 runs 16 residues. V was trimmed by 0 bases and J by 2 bases, leaving 13 bases between them.

V and J are TRBV25-1 and TRBJ2-7; 7 bases match TRBD1. Trimming cost V 11 bases and J 2 bases; bases outside gene matches: 9. Germline CDR1 and CDR2: MGHDK and SYGVNS. The CDR3 sequence is 13 residues long. CDR3 in amino acids: CASRQGSPYEQYF. CDR3 in DNA: TGTGCCTCTCGACAGGGATCCCCCTACGAGCAGTACTTC.

The table lists this clone with a count of one. The chain joins TRBV6-1 to TRBJ2-5; TRBD1 might be the D (7 bases). This CDR3 region has 15 residues. CDR1 is MNHNS, CDR2 SASEGT, per germline. V was trimmed by 4 bases and J by 4 bases, leaving 16 bases between them. CDR3 loop: CASSGRDSEGETQYF. The CDR3 coding sequence is TGTGCCAGCAGTGGGCGGGACAGCGAGGGAGAGACCCAGTACTTC.

There are a few counts of this clone. This rearrangement joins TRBV28 to TRBJ1-2; 7 nucleotides align to TRBD1. Trimming removed 4 bases from V and 0 bases from J; junction bases left unmatched: 8. Looked up from germline, CDR1 is MDHEN and CDR2 is SYDVKM. This CDR3 is built from 16 residues. CDR3 loop: CASSSLTGQANYGYTF. The CDR3 DNA reads TGTGCCAGCAGTTCCCTGACAGGGCAAGCTAACTATGGCTACACCTTC.

The rearrangement uses TRBV2 and TRBJ1-2; D is perhaps TRBD1 (5 bases). Trimming removed 5 bases at V and 5 bases at J, with 9 bases between. The CDR3 spans 12 residues. From germline, CDR1 is SNHLY and CDR2 FYNNEI. In nucleotides, the CDR3 is TGTGCCAGCAGTCTCAGGGAATATGGCTACACCTTC. Its translation is CASSLREYGYTF.

The rearrangement links TRBV28 to TRBJ2-2; 10 nucleotides align to TRBD2. CDR3 length equals 15 residues. Germline V CDR1 and CDR2: MDHEN, SYDVKM. Trimming at V came to 4 bases and at J to 6 bases, leaving 5 bases not matched to a gene. The CDR3 is CASSWSGGAAGELFF. CDR3 nucleotide sequence: TGTGCCAGCAGTTGGAGCGGGGGGGCCGCCGGGGAGCTGTTTTTT.

This rearrangement joins TRBV7-8 to TRBJ2-7; 10 bases map to TRBD1. After removal of 1 base from V and 4 bases from J, the junction contained 1 base not matched to a gene. The CDR3 has 14 residues. CDR1 is SGHVS and CDR2 is FQNEAQ in the germline V gene. CDR3 nucleotide sequence: TGTGCCAGCAGCTTAGAGGACAGGGGGTACGAGCAGTACTTC. Residues: CASSLEDRGYEQYF.

This rearrangement joins TRBV6-5 to TRBJ2-1, with 7 bases lining up with TRBD1. The junction had 4 bases not matched to a gene; V was cut back by 5 bases and J by 0 bases. CDR3 length: 15 amino acids. Germline-derived CDR1 and CDR2 are MNHEY and SVGAGI. DNA for the CDR3: TGTGCCAGCAGTCCCAGGGACAGCTCCTACAATGAGCAGTTCTTC. Its translation: CASSPRDSSYNEQFF.